This TCR beta chain was documented in a study of T-cell reconstitution after alpha-beta-depleted transplantation in children. The CDR3 totals 17 residues. J was trimmed by 1 base and V by 3 bases; bases with no gene match: 8. This clonotype has ten or more counts. No antigen is known for it. Study observations and caveats: T-cell numbers and diversity, one year after transplant, stemmed largely from T cells that were newly produced.

The library targeted TCRbeta and was prepared with unique molecular identifiers. Using its own MiXCR run on the PCR reads, TCRdb lists one record per CDR3 protein. This sample has about 300,000 distinct CDR3 sequences, with around 7.3% found just once. The sequencing used peripheral blood, collected 360 days after TCRalphabeta/CD19-depleted stem cell transplant. The rearrangement uses TRBV12-3 or TRBV12-4 and TRBJ1-5, with 8 positions matching TRBD1. The source of this sequence is a female patient aged 2-9 years who had a stem cell transplant for Fanconi anemia, so the T cells may come from the graft donor. The chain's CDR3 is CASSFWAGGASNQPQHF. The CDR3 coding sequence is TGTGCCAGCAGTTTTTGGGCAGGGGGCGCAAGCAATCAGCCCCAGCATTTT.